The 22 T cell receptor beta chains reported below all come from one sample, sequenced in a study of T cells after yellow fever vaccination. Each CDR3 protein is one row after TCRdb ran MiXCR on the 5' RACE reads. The sample has roughly 310,000 distinct CDR3 sequences, more than 3% seen once. The source material was PBMCs, sampled on the day of the yellow fever booster vaccination. The receptors come from a man in his late teens or twenties who received the YFV17D yellow fever vaccine.

The rearrangement uses TRBV4-1 and TRBJ1-2, with TRBD1 matching 9 bases. CDR1 and CDR2 (germline): MGHRA, YSYEKL. This CDR3 region has 15 residues. The junction had 10 bases not matched to a gene; V was cut back by 3 bases and J by 8 bases. Here the CDR3 DNA reads TGCGCCAGCAGCCATCGAGCCGGGACAGGGAACGGCTACACCTTC. Amino acids: CASSHRAGTGNGYTF.

In this sample, this clonotype turned up many times. The genes are TRBV5-1 and TRBJ1-2; D ambiguous. The CDR3 spans 15 residues. Per germline, CDR1 SGHRS and CDR2 YFSETQ. The V and J ends lost 0 bases and 4 bases respectively, with 13 bases between them. Written as DNA, the CDR3 is TGCGCCAGCAGCTTGGATGGGGTGGGTAGCTATGGCTACACCTTC. Translation gives CASSLDGVGSYGYTF.

This clonotype appeared a few times. The chain joins TRBV5-1 to TRBJ1-4; no firm D call. The CDR3 extends over 16 amino acids. The V end lost 4 bases, the J end lost 5 bases, and 18 bases lay between the germline ends. Germline V gene sequence: CDR1 SGHRS, CDR2 YFSETQ. This CDR3 is CASSRWRLAINEKLFF. In nucleotides, the CDR3 is TGCGCCAGCAGCCGGTGGAGGTTGGCAATCAATGAAAAACTGTTTTTT.

This clonotype was seen many times. The CDR3 coding sequence is TGTGCCAGCAGCTTAGGGCAGGGGGCTAGCAATCAGCCCCAGCATTTT. Encoded protein: CASSLGQGASNQPQHF. The gene calls are TRBV11-2 and TRBJ1-5, with TRBD1 matching over 8 bases. Germline CDR1 and CDR2: SGHAT and FQNNGV. V dropped 1 base and J dropped 0; count of bases not matched to a gene: 2. The CDR3 is made up of 16 amino acids. Using reference TRBV11-2 and TRBJ1-5 for the parts outside the CDR3, the full variable domain is EAGVAQSPRYKIIEKRQSVAFWCNPISGHATLYWYQQILGQGPKLLIQFQNNGVVDDSQLPKDRFSAERLKGVDSTLKIQPAKLEDSAVYLCASSLGQGASNQPQHFGDGTRLSIL.

The chain links TRBV7-2 to TRBJ1-2; 8 bases are a match to TRBD1. V shed 5 bases, J shed 3 bases, and the junction held 14 bases outside the gene matches. CDR1 SGHTA and CDR2 FQGNSA come from the germline V gene. This CDR3 is built from 17 residues. The CDR3 DNA reads as TGTGCCAGCAGCATGGGGACAGGCCGAGAAACCCACTATGGCTACACCTTC. It translates to CASSMGTGRETHYGYTF. The full variable domain, completed using reference TRBV7-2 and TRBJ1-2, is GAGVSQSPSNKVTEKGKDVELRCDPISGHTALYWYRQSLGQGLEFLIYFQGNSAPDKSGLPSDRFSAERTGGSVSTLTIQRTQQEDSAVYLCASSMGTGRETHYGYTFGSGTRLTVV.

This clonotype has a count of ten or more. One end of the junction does not line up with germline, which may come from a read error. V usage is TRBV5-6 and J usage is TRBJ1-6, with a tentative D call TRBD1 (5 bases). CDR1 is SGHDT and CDR2 is YYEEEE in the germline V gene. This CDR3 is built from 13 residues. CDR3 in DNA: TGTGCCAGCAGCGACCCGATCACAGGCCCCTTGCTCTTT. Its translation: CASSDPITGPLLF.

This clonotype appeared many times. This chain joins TRBV20-1 and TRBJ2-7; 10 bases fit TRBD1. Germline CDR1 reads DFQATT; CDR2 reads SNEGSKA (reference sequence). V dropped 0 bases and J dropped 3; count of bases not matched to a gene: 8. This CDR3 comprises 16 residues. The CDR3 DNA reads TGCAGTGCTAGAGAGAGGGGGACAGGGGTTTTCTACGAGCAGTACTTC. This sequence encodes CSARERGTGVFYEQYF.

The chain joins TRBV12-3 or TRBV12-4 to TRBJ2-3; 8 positions match TRBD2. The CDR3 contains 18 residues. The V segment lost 5 bases and the J segment 5 bases; nucleotides outside the gene matches: 18. The CDR3: CASSLSSWSSGDIDTQYF. The CDR3 nucleotides read TGTGCCAGCAGTCTTAGCTCTTGGAGTAGCGGGGATATAGATACGCAGTATTTT.

The V gene is TRBV5-5, the J gene TRBJ1-2; tentatively, D is TRBD1 (5 bases). The CDR3 is made up of 16 amino acids. V lost 2 bases and J lost 4, with 18 bases in between. Germline CDR1 is SGHKS and CDR2 is YYEKEE (reference sequence). The CDR3, as DNA: TGTGCCAGCAGCTTAGGGGCCAGGGATGAAGTCTATGGCTACACCTTC. Encoded protein: CASSLGARDEVYGYTF.

This clonotype was seen many times. The genes are TRBV5-1 and TRBJ2-5, with TRBD2 identical over 10 bases. Unmatched junction bases numbered 3, after V lost 0 bases and J lost 4 bases. Looked up from germline, CDR1 is SGHRS and CDR2 is YFSETQ. The CDR3 is made up of 15 amino acids. CDR3 sequence reads: CASSLVPSGGETQYF. The CDR3, as DNA: TGCGCCAGCAGCTTGGTCCCTAGCGGGGGAGAGACCCAGTACTTC.

J is TRBJ2-7 and V is TRBV7-9; 11 nucleotides match TRBD1. J was trimmed by 3 bases and V by 4 bases; bases with no gene match: 5. Germline values: CDR1 SEHNR, CDR2 FQNEAQ (reference sequence). The CDR3 length is 15 residues. For the CDR3, the DNA is TGTGCCAGCAGCTGGGGACAGGGGGGAAACTACGAGCAGTACTTC. This codes for CASSWGQGGNYEQYF.

This clonotype has ten or more counts. V is TRBV6-2 or TRBV6-3 and J is TRBJ2-3, with a tentative D call TRBD2 (5 bases). The germline V gene has CDR1 MNHEY and CDR2 SVGEGT. The V and J ends lost 2 bases and 4 bases respectively, with 13 bases between them. The CDR3 consists of 15 residues. The CDR3 spells CASSYGLVLADTQYF. The CDR3 DNA reads as TGTGCCAGCAGTTACGGGCTAGTACTAGCAGATACGCAGTATTTT.

This clonotype was recorded a few times. V and J are TRBV18 and TRBJ1-2; 7 bases match TRBD1. The junction had 2 bases not matched to a gene; V was cut back by 0 bases and J by 4 bases. The length of the CDR3 is 14 residues. CDR1 is KGHSH, CDR2 LQKENI, per germline. CDR3 loop: CASSPPQGTYGYTF. The CDR3 DNA is TGTGCCAGCTCACCACCACAGGGGACCTATGGCTACACCTTC.

The sample holds a few counts of this clonotype. The CDR3, as DNA: TGTGCCAGCAGCTTAGATAGGGGGGTGTATAGCAATCAGCCCCAGCATTTT. The encoded protein is CASSLDRGVYSNQPQHF. V usage is TRBV7-9 and J usage is TRBJ1-5; D is perhaps TRBD1 (6 bases). The germline V and J ends were trimmed by 1 base and 0 bases, with 13 bases remaining between them. The germline V gene has CDR1 SEHNR and CDR2 FQNEAQ (reference sequence). The CDR3 is 17 amino acids.

This clonotype occurred many times. V and J are TRBV11-1 and TRBJ2-1; 8 nucleotides agree with TRBD2. The CDR3 is 14 amino acids. V shed 7 bases and J 4 bases; nucleotides not matched to a gene: 6. Germline-derived CDR1 and CDR2 are SGHAT and FQDESV (reference sequence). CDR3 nucleotides: TGTGCCAGCACCACCCGCGGGGGGTACAATGAGCAGTTCTTC. It yields the protein CASTTRGGYNEQFF.

The table lists this clonotype with many counts. The chain uses TRBV11-2 and TRBJ2-3, with D maybe TRBD2 (5 bases). This CDR3 is 15 amino acids long. The germline CDR1 and CDR2 sequences are SGHAT and FQNNGV. V shed 7 bases and J shed 1 base, with 15 bases lying between them. CDR3 in DNA: TGTGCCAGCACCTCAGCTAGCTGGGGCACAGATACGCAGTATTTT. Its protein product is CASTSASWGTDTQYF.

This clonotype was seen ten or more times. V usage is TRBV18 and J usage is TRBJ2-1; 7 bases align to TRBD2. Germline CDR1 reads KGHSH; CDR2 reads LQKENI. Losses at the gene ends were 0 bases for V and 10 bases for J; bases not matched to a gene: 6. The CDR3 is 14 amino acids. Here the CDR3 DNA reads TGTGCCAGCTCACCACCCGCTAGCGGAGGGGAGCAGTTCTTC. Translated: CASSPPASGGEQFF.

This clonotype was seen only a few times. The rearrangement joins TRBV19 to TRBJ2-1; D could derive from TRBD1 or TRBD2 (6 bases each). The germline V gene encodes CDR1 LNHDA and CDR2 SQIVND (reference sequence). Trimming took 6 bases from V and 6 from J, leaving 15 bases between them. The CDR3 totals 14 residues. CDR3: CASRRGDIGNEQFF. Here the CDR3 DNA reads TGTGCCAGTAGGAGGGGGGATATTGGCAATGAGCAGTTCTTC.

This clonotype was seen a few times. The chain has TRBV6-6 and TRBJ2-1, with TRBD2 matching 10 bases. The CDR3 runs to 20 residues. Per germline, CDR1 MNHNY and CDR2 SVGAGI (reference sequence). J lost 5 bases, V lost 4 bases, and 20 bases had no gene match. CDR3 bases: TGTGCCAGCAGTTCCACCCTACCCCCAGCGGGGGGGGTTTGGAACAATGAGCAGTTCTTC. Residues: CASSSTLPPAGGVWNNEQFF.

This clonotype came up many times. The genes are TRBV7-2 and TRBJ2-2, with TRBD2 matching over 8 bases. Germline assignment: CDR1 SGHTA and CDR2 FQGNSA. Trimming at V came to 5 bases and at J to 2 bases, leaving 10 bases not matched to a gene. The CDR3 covers 17 residues. The CDR3, as DNA: TGTGCCAGCAGCCTACCGGCGGGGGGAATTAACACCGGGGAGCTGTTTTTT. Translating it yields CASSLPAGGINTGELFF.

This clonotype has at least ten counts. V usage is TRBV14 and J usage is TRBJ1-2; D is ambiguous. CDR1 is SGHDN, CDR2 FVKESK, per germline. V was pared by 6 bases and J by 2 bases, with 10 bases between. This CDR3 region has 13 residues. The CDR3 spells CASSPGLNYGYTF. The CDR3 region has the DNA TGTGCCAGCAGTCCCGGACTGAACTATGGCTACACCTTC.

The V gene is TRBV12-3 or TRBV12-4, the J gene TRBJ2-7; TRBD1 is a possible D gene (5 bases). The CDR3 contains 13 residues. Trimming took 2 bases from V and 6 from J, leaving 11 bases between them. CDR3 bases: TGTGCCAGCAGTTTAATCCTAGGGGCCGAGCAGTACTTC. As protein: CASSLILGAEQYF.